Listed below are T cell receptor beta chains from one sample, sequenced in a study of somatic mutations in cytotoxic T cells in rheumatoid arthritis. The table came from immunoSEQ multiplex PCR; TCRdb's copy has only in-frame clones and leaves some out. The sample yields 13,000 to 15,000 clones, approximately 69% seen once. The sample comprised CD8+ T cells sorted from blood. These receptors all stem from an adult with rheumatoid arthritis. CDR3s include the opening cysteine and the closing phenylalanine or tryptophan. The D gene is left open where the match is weak. Only some rows state a clone size, as once, few, many or a class for expanded clones.

-	TRBV28	-	TRBJ2-4	TGTGCCAGCAGTTTCACCAAAAACATTCAGTACTTC	CASSFTKNIQYF
TRBD1	TRBV19	few	TRBJ1-5	TGTGCCAGTAGTATGACAGGGGGGAATCAGCCCCAGCATTTT	CASSMTGGNQPQHF
-	TRBV27	-	TRBJ2-1	TGTGCCAGCAGCTCCCGGGGTACCTACAATGAGCAGTTCTTC	CASSSRGTYNEQFF
TRBD2	TRBV7-2	once	TRBJ2-5	TGTGCCAGCAGCTTAGGGGAGGGTGGGCAAGAGACCCAGTACTTC	CASSLGEGGQETQYF
-	TRBV6-1	-	TRBJ2-3	TGTGCCAGCAGTGAGACGGTAGATACGCAGTATTTT	CASSETVDTQYF
-	TRBV2	-	TRBJ1-4	TGTGCCAGCACCCTGGGATCGGGACTCAAAAATGAAAAACTGTTTTTT	CASTLGSGLKNEKLFF
-	TRBV30	-	TRBJ2-7	TGTGCCTGGAGTATCGGCGGTACCTACGAGCAGTACTTC	CAWSIGGTYEQYF
TRBD2	TRBV7-6	once	TRBJ2-1	TGTGCCAGCAGCTTAGTGAGCGGGGGGGCCTACAATGAGCAGTTCTTC	CASSLVSGGAYNEQFF
-	TRBV19	-	TRBJ2-2	TGTGCCAGTAGTATAACAGGATGGGAGCTGTTTTTT	CASSITGWELFF
-	TRBV2	-	TRBJ1-2	TGTGCCAGCAGGGGCGCCCTGATGAAATCCTATGGCTACACCTTC	CASRGALMKSYGYTF
TRBD2	TRBV5-5	-	TRBJ2-3	TGTGCCAGCAGCCAAGGACTAGCGAATACGCAGTATTTT	CASSQGLANTQYF
-	TRBV7-9	-	TRBJ2-5	TGTGCCAGCAGCTTAGACGGGGAGACCCAGTACTTC	CASSLDGETQYF
TRBD1	TRBV29-1	few	TRBJ1-1	TGCAGCGGGCTGGACAGGGAAGCTTTCTTT	CSGLDREAFF
-	TRBV5-8	-	TRBJ2-2	TGTGCCAACCTACAGGGTGTCGGGGAGCTGTTTTTT	CANLQGVGELFF
-	TRBV20-1	-	TRBJ2-1	TGCAGTGCAACCCTAAACAATGAGCAGTTCTTC	CSATLNNEQFF
TRBD1	TRBV27	-	TRBJ1-2	TGTGCCAGCAGTTTGTCAGGGGGACATTTCTATGGCTACACCTTC	CASSLSGGHFYGYTF
TRBD2	TRBV5-8	-	TRBJ2-4	TGTGCCAGCAGTCTCGGACTAGCGGGGGCGACTGTAGCCAAAAACATTCAGTACTTC	CASSLGLAGATVAKNIQYF
-	TRBV14	-	TRBJ2-5	TGTGCCAGCAGCCTGATTAACGAGGAGACCCAGTACTTC	CASSLINEETQYF
-	TRBV27	-	TRBJ1-1	TGTGCCAGCAGTTTTAGGAAGGGGTTACACACTGAAGCTTTCTTT	CASSFRKGLHTEAFF
-	TRBV7-6	-	TRBJ1-2	TGTGCCAGCAGCTTAGCGGGGGGAGACTATGGCTACACCTTC	CASSLAGGDYGYTF
-	TRBV2	-	TRBJ2-7	TGTGCCAGCAGCCCCCCCGAGACAGAGCAGTACTTC	CASSPPETEQYF
-	TRBV9	-	TRBJ2-3	TGTGCCAGCAGCGTAGAAGTTTTCGATACGCAGTATTTT	CASSVEVFDTQYF
-	TRBV27	medium-sized	TRBJ2-7	TGTGCCAGCAGTTTTGGTCGTTCCTACGAGCAGTACTTC	CASSFGRSYEQYF
-	TRBV2	-	TRBJ1-4	TGTGCCTCTCTCCCGTACCCTCGGAGGAATGAAAAACTGTTTTTT	CASLPYPRRNEKLFF
-	TRBV9	-	TRBJ1-2	TGTGCCAGCAACGGGGCAACTAACTATGGCTACACCTTC	CASNGATNYGYTF
-	TRBV14	few	TRBJ1-2	TGTGCCAGCAGCCAAGATTGGAAGGGAGGCTACACCTTC	CASSQDWKGGYTF
-	TRBV2	once	TRBJ1-2	TGTGCCAGCTCGCCTTTCATCGGACAGTCACAACACGGACATGGCTACACCTTC	CASSPFIGQSQHGHGYTF
-	TRBV6-5	few	TRBJ2-5	TGTGCCAGCAGTTACGAGGGGTTGGCGGCTTCGGAGACCCAGTACTTC	CASSYEGLAASETQYF
-	TRBV28	-	TRBJ2-7	TGTGCCAGCAGTCGCACCTACGAGCAGTACTTC	CASSRTYEQYF
-	TRBV5-6	-	TRBJ1-1	TGTGCCAGCAGCCGACTACACGGCCGCCGGGGCACTGAAGCTTTCTTT	CASSRLHGRRGTEAFF
TRBD1	TRBV27	-	TRBJ1-3	TGTGCCAGCAGTTTATCGAGGGGGCTGGGAAACACCATATATTTT	CASSLSRGLGNTIYF
-	TRBV4-1	-	TRBJ2-2	TGCGCCAGCAGCCAAACGACAGGTGTGGACACCGGGGAGCTGTTTTTT	CASSQTTGVDTGELFF
TRBD1	TRBV11-2	-	TRBJ1-1	TGTGCCAGCAGCCCCCGGTCCGGGGACAGGCGGGAAGCTTTCTTT	CASSPRSGDRREAFF
-	TRBV6-6	-	TRBJ1-5	TGTGCCAGCAGACCCCGTGCCCTCAATCAGCCCCAGCATTTT	CASRPRALNQPQHF
-	TRBV10-2	-	TRBJ2-2	TGCGCCAGCAGTTTTGGACAACTTGGTACCGGGGAGCTGTTTTTT	CASSFGQLGTGELFF
-	TRBV6-5	once	TRBJ1-1	TGTGCCAGCAGTTACACGACGAACACTGAAGCTTTCTTT	CASSYTTNTEAFF
-	TRBV7-9	-	TRBJ1-6	TGTGCCAGCAATTTAGGCGAGGGGGGCTCTCCCCTCCACTTT	CASNLGEGGSPLHF
TRBD1	TRBV19	-	TRBJ2-1	TGTGCCAGTACCTGGGGGACAGGGGGCCGTAATGAGCAGTTCTTC	CASTWGTGGRNEQFF
TRBD2	TRBV28	-	TRBJ2-3	TGTGCCAGCAGTCCCCCCCTAGCGGGGGTTTATGATACGCAGTATTTT	CASSPPLAGVYDTQYF
-	TRBV19	-	TRBJ1-4	TGTGCCAGTAGCCGAGGAGACACGGCAACTAATGAAAAACTGTTTTTT	CASSRGDTATNEKLFF
-	TRBV11-2	-	TRBJ1-6	TGTGCCAGCAGCCGGAAGGGTAATAATTCACCCCTCCACTTT	CASSRKGNNSPLHF
-	TRBV6-5	-	TRBJ2-6	TGTGCCAGCCGTACACTCTCTGGGGCCAACGTCCTGACTTTC	CASRTLSGANVLTF
TRBD2	TRBV6-5	-	TRBJ2-5	TGTGCCAGCAGTTACTCGGAACTAGCGGCTCAAGAGACCCAGTACTTC	CASSYSELAAQETQYF
-	TRBV5-6	-	TRBJ2-5	TGTGCCAGCAGTCTGGAGACCACAGGGCCGTGGGAGACCCAGTACTTC	CASSLETTGPWETQYF
-	TRBV9	-	TRBJ2-1	TGTGCCAGCAGCGTAGTGGCCGGGGACTACAATGAGCAGTTCTTC	CASSVVAGDYNEQFF
-	TRBV14	-	TRBJ2-1	TGTGCCAGCAGCCAAGAATTCAGCTACTTATACAATGAGCAGTTCTTC	CASSQEFSYLYNEQFF
-	TRBV5-6	-	TRBJ1-2	TGTGCCAGCATCCCCCAGGGCGTAGGGCTCTATGGCTACACCTTC	CASIPQGVGLYGYTF
TRBD2	TRBV7-6	-	TRBJ2-7	TGTGCCAGCAGCTGGGGGACGGGGGGATACGAGCAGTACTTC	CASSWGTGGYEQYF
-	TRBV4-1	-	TRBJ1-6	TGCGCCAGCAGCCAAGTCTCGGGGAAAGAAAATTCACCCCTCCACTTT	CASSQVSGKENSPLHF
TRBD1	TRBV5-6	-	TRBJ2-7	TGTGCCAGCAGGTCCGGGACAGGGTTTTACGAGCAGTACTTC	CASRSGTGFYEQYF